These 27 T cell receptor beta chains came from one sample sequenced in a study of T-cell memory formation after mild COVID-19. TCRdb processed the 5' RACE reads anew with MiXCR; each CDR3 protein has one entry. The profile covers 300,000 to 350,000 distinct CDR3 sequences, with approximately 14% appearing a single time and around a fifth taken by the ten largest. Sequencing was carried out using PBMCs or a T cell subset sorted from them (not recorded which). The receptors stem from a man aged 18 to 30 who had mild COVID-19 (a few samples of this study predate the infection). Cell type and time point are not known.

Written as DNA, the CDR3 is TGCGCCAGCAAGAAACTAGCGACAAACGAGCAGTTCTTC. As protein: CASKKLATNEQFF. The J gene is TRBJ2-1, the V gene TRBV4-1; TRBD2 matches 7 bases. V gave up 7 bases and J gave up 10 bases; unmatched junction bases: 10. Germline-derived CDR1 and CDR2 are MGHRA and YSYEKL. The CDR3 has 13 amino acids.

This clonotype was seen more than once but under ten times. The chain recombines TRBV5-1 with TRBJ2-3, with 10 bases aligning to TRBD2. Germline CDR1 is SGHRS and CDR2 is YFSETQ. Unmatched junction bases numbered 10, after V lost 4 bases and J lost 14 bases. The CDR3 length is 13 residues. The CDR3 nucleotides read TGCGCCAGCAGCGAAACTAGCGGGGTCTACGGGTATTTT. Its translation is CASSETSGVYGYF.

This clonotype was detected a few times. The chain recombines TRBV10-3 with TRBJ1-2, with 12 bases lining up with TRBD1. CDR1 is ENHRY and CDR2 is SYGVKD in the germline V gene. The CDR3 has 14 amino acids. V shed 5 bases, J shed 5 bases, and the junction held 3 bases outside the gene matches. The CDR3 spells CAISPGQGAYGYTF. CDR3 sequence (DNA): TGTGCCATCAGTCCGGGACAGGGGGCGTATGGCTACACCTTC.

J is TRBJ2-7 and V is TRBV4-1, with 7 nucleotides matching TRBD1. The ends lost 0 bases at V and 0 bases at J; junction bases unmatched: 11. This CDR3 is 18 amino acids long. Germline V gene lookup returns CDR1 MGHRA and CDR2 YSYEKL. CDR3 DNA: TGCGCCAGCAGCCAAGAATGGGGTGAGGGGGCGAGCTCCTACGAGCAGTACGTC. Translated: CASSQEWGEGASSYEQYV.

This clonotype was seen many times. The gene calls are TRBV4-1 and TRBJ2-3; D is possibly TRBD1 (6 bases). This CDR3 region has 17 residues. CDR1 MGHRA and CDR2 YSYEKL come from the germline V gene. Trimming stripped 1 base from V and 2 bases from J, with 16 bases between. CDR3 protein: CASSQGPARGPTDTQYF. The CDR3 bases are TGCGCCAGCAGCCAAGGTCCGGCCAGGGGACCCACAGATACGCAGTATTTT.

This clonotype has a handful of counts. CDR3 protein: CASSLQDITSQYF. The CDR3 DNA follows: TGTGCCAGCAGCTTGCAGGACATTACTTCCCAGTATTTT. The genes are TRBV5-6 and TRBJ2-3; D is perhaps TRBD1 (5 bases). This CDR3 is 13 amino acids long. Germline assignment: CDR1 SGHDT and CDR2 YYEEEE. Trimming pared 1 base from V and 12 bases from J, leaving 15 bases between.

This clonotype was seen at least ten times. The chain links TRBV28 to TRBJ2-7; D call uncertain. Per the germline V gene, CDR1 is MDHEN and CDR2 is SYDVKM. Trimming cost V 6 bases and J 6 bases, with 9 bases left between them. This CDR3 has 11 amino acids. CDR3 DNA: TGTGCCAGCAGACACCTCTCCGAGCAGTACTTC. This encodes CASRHLSEQYF.

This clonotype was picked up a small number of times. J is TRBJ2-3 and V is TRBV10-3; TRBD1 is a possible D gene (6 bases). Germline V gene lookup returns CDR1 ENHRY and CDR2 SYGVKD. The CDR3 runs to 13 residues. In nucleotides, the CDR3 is TGTGCTCTAAGAGGGGGAGTGGCAGATACGCAGTATTTT. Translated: CALRGGVADTQYF.

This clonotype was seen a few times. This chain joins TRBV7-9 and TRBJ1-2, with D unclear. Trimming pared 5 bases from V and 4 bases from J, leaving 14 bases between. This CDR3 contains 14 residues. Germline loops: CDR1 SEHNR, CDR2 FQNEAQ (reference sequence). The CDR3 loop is CASSPTDGIYGYTF. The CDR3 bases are TGTGCCAGCAGCCCGACTGACGGAATCTATGGCTACACCTTC. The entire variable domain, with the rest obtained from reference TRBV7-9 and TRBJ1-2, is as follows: DTGVSQNPRHKITKRGQNVTFRCDPISEHNRLYWYRQTLGQGPEFLTYFQNEAQLEKSRLLSDRFSAERPKGSFSTLEIQRTEQGDSAMYLCASSPTDGIYGYTFGSGTRLTVV.

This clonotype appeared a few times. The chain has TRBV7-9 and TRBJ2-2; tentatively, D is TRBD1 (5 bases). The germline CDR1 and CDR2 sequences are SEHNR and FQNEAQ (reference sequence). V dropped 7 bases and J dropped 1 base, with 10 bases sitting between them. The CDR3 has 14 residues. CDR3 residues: CASTTRGNTGELFF. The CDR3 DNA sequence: TGTGCCAGCACCACAAGGGGGAACACCGGGGAGCTGTTTTTT. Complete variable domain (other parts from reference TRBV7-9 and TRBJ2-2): DTGVSQNPRHKITKRGQNVTFRCDPISEHNRLYWYRQTLGQGPEFLTYFQNEAQLEKSRLLSDRFSAERPKGSFSTLEIQRTEQGDSAMYLCASTTRGNTGELFFGEGSRLTVL.

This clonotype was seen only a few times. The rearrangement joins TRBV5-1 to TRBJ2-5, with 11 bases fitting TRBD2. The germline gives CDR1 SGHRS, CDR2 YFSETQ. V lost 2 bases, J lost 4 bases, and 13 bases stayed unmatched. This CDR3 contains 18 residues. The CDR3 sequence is CASSFGPLAGGPGETQYF. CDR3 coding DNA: TGCGCCAGCAGCTTCGGCCCCCTAGCGGGGGGACCTGGAGAGACCCAGTACTTC.

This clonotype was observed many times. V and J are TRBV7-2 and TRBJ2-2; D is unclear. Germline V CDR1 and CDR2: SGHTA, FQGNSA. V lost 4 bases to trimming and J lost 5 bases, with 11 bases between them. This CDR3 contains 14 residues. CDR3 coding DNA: TGTGCCAGCAGCTCGATCGACCCTACCGGGGAGCTGTTTTTT. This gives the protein CASSSIDPTGELFF.

The CDR3 DNA follows: TGTGCCAGCAGCGGACGAAGCGCTGAAGCTTTCTTT. It is translated as CASSGRSAEAFF. The chain couples TRBV6-1 to TRBJ1-1; the D is unclear. Per germline, CDR1 MNHNS and CDR2 SASEGT. The CDR3 totals 12 residues. Trimming took 6 bases from V and 6 from J, leaving 11 bases between them.

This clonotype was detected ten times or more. The CDR3 sequence: CASSPTGQGFGYTF. The DNA of the CDR3 is TGTGCCAGCTCACCAACGGGACAGGGTTTTGGCTACACCTTC. The chain links TRBV18 to TRBJ1-2, with 9 nucleotides matching TRBD1. This CDR3 is 14 amino acids long. V lost 2 bases and J lost 7; bases outside the gene matches: 5. CDR1 and CDR2 (germline): KGHSH, LQKENI.

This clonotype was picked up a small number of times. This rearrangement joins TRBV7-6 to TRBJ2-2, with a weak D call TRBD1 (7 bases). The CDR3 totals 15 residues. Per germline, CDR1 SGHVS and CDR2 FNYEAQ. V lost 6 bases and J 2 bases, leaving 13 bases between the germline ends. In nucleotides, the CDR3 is TGTGCCAGCAGAGGAGGGGGCGCCAACACCGGGGAGCTGTTTTTT. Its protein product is CASRGGGANTGELFF. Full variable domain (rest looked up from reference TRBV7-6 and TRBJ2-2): GAGVSQSPRYKVTKRGQDVALRCDPISGHVSLYWYRQALGQGPEFLTYFNYEAQQDKSGLPNDRFSAERPEGSISTLTIQRTEQRDSAMYRCASRGGGANTGELFFGEGSRLTVL.

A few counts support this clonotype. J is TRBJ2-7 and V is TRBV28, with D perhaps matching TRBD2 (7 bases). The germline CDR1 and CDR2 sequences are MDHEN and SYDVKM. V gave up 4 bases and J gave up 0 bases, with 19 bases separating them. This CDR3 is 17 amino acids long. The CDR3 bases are TGTGCCAGCAGTTCCCCTACGGGGGGCAGGAGCTCCTACGAGCAGTACTTC. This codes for CASSSPTGGRSSYEQYF.

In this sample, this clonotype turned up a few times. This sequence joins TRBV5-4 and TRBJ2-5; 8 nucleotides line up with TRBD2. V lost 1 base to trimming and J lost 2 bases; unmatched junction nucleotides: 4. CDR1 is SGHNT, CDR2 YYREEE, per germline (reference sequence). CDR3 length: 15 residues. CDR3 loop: CASSLWSGGQETQYF. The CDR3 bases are TGTGCCAGCAGCTTGTGGAGCGGGGGACAAGAGACCCAGTACTTC.

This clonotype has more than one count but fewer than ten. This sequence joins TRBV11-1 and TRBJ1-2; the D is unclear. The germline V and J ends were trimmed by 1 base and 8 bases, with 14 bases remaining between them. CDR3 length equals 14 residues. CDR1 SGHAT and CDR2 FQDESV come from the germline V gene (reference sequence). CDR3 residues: CASSLEAGRFGYTF. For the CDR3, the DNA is TGTGCCAGCAGCTTAGAGGCCGGGCGGTTCGGCTACACCTTC.

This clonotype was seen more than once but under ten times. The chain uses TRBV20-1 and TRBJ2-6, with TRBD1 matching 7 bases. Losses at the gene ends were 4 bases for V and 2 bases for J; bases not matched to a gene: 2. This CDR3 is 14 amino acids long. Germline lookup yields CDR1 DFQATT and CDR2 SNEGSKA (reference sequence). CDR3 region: CSATQGAGANVLTF. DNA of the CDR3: TGCAGTGCTACCCAGGGGGCTGGGGCCAACGTCCTGACTTTC.

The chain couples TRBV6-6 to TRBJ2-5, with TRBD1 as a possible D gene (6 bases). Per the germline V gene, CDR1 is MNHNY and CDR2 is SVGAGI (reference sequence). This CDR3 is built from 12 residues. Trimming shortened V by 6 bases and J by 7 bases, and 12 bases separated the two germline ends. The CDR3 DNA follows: TGTGCCAGCAGGCCAGGGGAAGGGACCCAGTACTTC. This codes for CASRPGEGTQYF.

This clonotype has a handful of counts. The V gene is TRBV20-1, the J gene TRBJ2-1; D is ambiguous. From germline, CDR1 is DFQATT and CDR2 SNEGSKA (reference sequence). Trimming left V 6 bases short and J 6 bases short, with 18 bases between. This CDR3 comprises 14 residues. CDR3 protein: CSAPPWGSGNEQFF. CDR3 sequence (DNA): TGCAGTGCACCACCCTGGGGTTCGGGCAATGAGCAGTTCTTC.

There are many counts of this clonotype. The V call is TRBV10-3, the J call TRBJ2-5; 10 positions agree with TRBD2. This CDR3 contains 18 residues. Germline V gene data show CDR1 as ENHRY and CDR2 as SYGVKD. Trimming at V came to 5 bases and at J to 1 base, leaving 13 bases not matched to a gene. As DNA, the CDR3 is TGTGCCATCAGTCGTCGGGCCCTAGCGGGGGACATCCAAGAGACCCAGTACTTC. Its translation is CAISRRALAGDIQETQYF.

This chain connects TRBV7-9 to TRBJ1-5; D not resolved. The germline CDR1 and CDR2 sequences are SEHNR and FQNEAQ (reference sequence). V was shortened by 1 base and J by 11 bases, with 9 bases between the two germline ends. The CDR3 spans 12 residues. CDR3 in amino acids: CASSLGLGSQHF. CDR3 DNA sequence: TGTGCCAGCAGCTTAGGCTTGGGGTCCCAGCATTTT.

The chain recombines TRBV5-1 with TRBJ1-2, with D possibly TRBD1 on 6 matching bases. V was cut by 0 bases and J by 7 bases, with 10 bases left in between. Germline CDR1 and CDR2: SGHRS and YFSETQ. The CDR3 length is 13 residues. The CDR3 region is CASSLGQAIGYTF. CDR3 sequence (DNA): TGCGCCAGCAGCTTGGGACAGGCCATTGGCTACACCTTC.

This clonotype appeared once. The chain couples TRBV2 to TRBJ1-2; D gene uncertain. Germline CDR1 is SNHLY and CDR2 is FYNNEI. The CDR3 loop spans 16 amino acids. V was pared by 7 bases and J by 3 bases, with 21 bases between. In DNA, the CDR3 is TGTGCCAGCAACCACCATCGACTTTTCCGCCACTATGGCTACACCTTC. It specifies CASNHHRLFRHYGYTF.

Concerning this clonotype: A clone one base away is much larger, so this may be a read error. CDR3 protein: CASSLSGGTQHF. CDR3 nucleotides: TGTGCCAGCAGTCTATCGGGGGGGACCCAGCATTTT. This rearrangement joins TRBV27 to TRBJ1-5, with D perhaps TRBD1 (5 bases). The CDR3 length is 12 residues. Per the germline V gene, CDR1 is MNHEY and CDR2 is SMNVEV (reference sequence).

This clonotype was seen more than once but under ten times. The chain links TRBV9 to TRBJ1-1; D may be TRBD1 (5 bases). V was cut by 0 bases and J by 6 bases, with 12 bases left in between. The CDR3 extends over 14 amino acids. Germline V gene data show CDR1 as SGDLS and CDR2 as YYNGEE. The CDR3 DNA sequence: TGTGCCAGCAGCGTAGCGGGGACGGGAGCTGAAGCTTTCTTT. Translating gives CASSVAGTGAEAFF.